This T cell receptor beta chain was identified in a study of T cell repertoires in cytomegalovirus infection. Whole-study context: The public TCR beta signatures pointed to both CMV infection and matching HLA type. Study-wide results and caveats: HLA-C-restricted CMV-specific TCR beta clonotypes were dominant in the ex vivo response. People with CMV and the relevant HLA were identified by cumulative public TCR beta family frequency.

Germline V gives CDR1 SGHTA, CDR2 FQGNSA. This CDR3 is 14 amino acids long. V was cut by 5 bases and J by 2 bases, with 12 bases left in between. About this clonotype: Its target is not known. This may arise from a read error, as a much more abundant clone is one base away.

MiXCR, run by TCRdb on the reads, gives a single entry per CDR3 protein. The profile shows about 740,000 distinct CDR3 sequences, approximately 34% of them singletons. The specimen was PBMCs. The sequence derives from a human donor in good health (CMV status not recorded). Some clones in this sample may be carry-over from other donors' samples. V usage is TRBV7-2 and J usage is TRBJ1-1; D is unresolved. The CDR3 DNA is TGTGCCAGCAGCGCCTACGTACAAAACACTGAAGCTTTCTTT. Protein sequence: CASSAYVQNTEAFF. Complete variable domain (other parts from reference TRBV7-2 and TRBJ1-1): GAGVSQSPSNKVTEKGKDVELRCDPISGHTALYWYRQSLGQGLEFLIYFQGNSAPDKSGLPSDRFSAERTGGSVSTLTIQRTQQEDSAVYLCASSAYVQNTEAFFGQGTRLTVV.